Listed below are T cell receptor beta chains from one sample, sequenced in a study of blood T cell repertoires in COVID-19. The data were produced by immunoSEQ multiplex PCR, yet TCRdb's version contains in-frame clones alone and is incomplete. The sample holds about 94,000 clones, approximately 83% seen once. The sequenced sample was peripheral blood. The receptor set was obtained from a man in his 60s with acute or convalescent COVID-19. Each CDR3 is given with its conserved first and last residue. Each record gives: clone size, J gene, D gene, V gene, CDR3 protein, CDR3 DNA. The D gene is left open where the match is weak. The size entry is marked missing in some rows and otherwise reads once, few, many or a size class.

.,TRBJ2-1,TRBD2,TRBV30,CAWSVGSSGVVNEQFF,TGTGCCTGGAGTGTAGGGTCGAGCGGGGTAGTCAATGAGCAGTTCTTC
.,TRBJ1-4,.,TRBV5-1,CASSLATGNEKLFF,TGCGCCAGCAGCTTGGCCACAGGCAACGAAAAACTGTTTTTT
.,TRBJ1-2,TRBD1,TRBV19,CASSFPQGYESRGYTF,TGTGCCAGTAGTTTCCCACAGGGGTACGAGAGTAGGGGCTACACCTTC
.,TRBJ2-7,.,TRBV9,CASSVGTFSYEQYF,TGTGCCAGCAGCGTAGGCACTTTCTCCTACGAGCAGTACTTC
.,TRBJ2-5,TRBD1,TRBV19,CASSMFGTGQETQYF,TGTGCCAGTAGTATGTTCGGGACAGGGCAAGAGACCCAGTACTTC
.,TRBJ2-7,.,TRBV14,CASSQEMGSSYEQYF,TGTGCCAGCAGCCAAGAAATGGGCAGCTCCTACGAGCAGTACTTC
.,TRBJ2-7,.,TRBV5-6,CASRLSPGTPSYEQYF,TGTGCCAGCAGGCTTTCCCCCGGGACACCTTCCTACGAGCAGTACTTC
.,TRBJ2-7,TRBD2,TRBV7-2,CASSLEGLAVYEQYF,TGTGCCAGCAGCTTAGAGGGACTAGCGGTTTACGAGCAGTACTTC
.,TRBJ2-5,TRBD2,TRBV5-1,CASSTRTSGETQYF,TGCGCCAGCAGCACCCGGACTAGCGGGGAGACCCAGTACTTC
once,TRBJ1-2,.,TRBV19,CASSRSLFLNYGYTF,TGTGCCAGTAGCAGAAGTCTTTTCTTAAACTATGGCTACACCTTC
few,TRBJ1-2,.,TRBV29-1,CSVEDGGNHGYTF,TGCAGCGTTGAAGATGGGGGGAACCATGGCTACACCTTC
few,TRBJ1-6,.,TRBV5-1,CASSSAGENSPLHF,TGCGCCAGCAGCTCTGCGGGAGAAAATTCACCCCTCCACTTT
.,TRBJ1-6,.,TRBV7-2,CASSLGTASNSPLHF,TGTGCCAGCAGCTTAGGGACAGCCTCTAATTCACCCCTCCACTTT
.,TRBJ2-1,TRBD2,TRBV7-3,CASSLTSSGSYNEQFF,TGTGCCAGCAGCTTAACGTCTAGCGGATCCTACAATGAGCAGTTCTTC
few,TRBJ2-5,.,TRBV19,CASSMGLQETQYF,TGTGCCAGTAGTATGGGGCTCCAAGAGACCCAGTACTTC
once,TRBJ1-1,.,TRBV3-1/TRBV3-2,CASSLQMNTEAFF,TGTGCCAGCAGCCTACAGATGAACACTGAAGCTTTCTTT
.,TRBJ2-5,.,TRBV18,CASSQDSLPGETQYF,TGTGCCAGCTCACAAGATTCGCTCCCGGGAGAGACCCAGTACTTC
few,TRBJ1-1,TRBD1,TRBV19,CASTLGQGWGTEAFF,TGTGCCAGTACCCTCGGACAGGGGTGGGGCACTGAAGCTTTCTTT
.,TRBJ2-1,.,TRBV29-1,CSVGGQVSDEQFF,TGCAGCGTGGGAGGACAGGTGTCTGATGAGCAGTTCTTC
.,TRBJ2-1,TRBD2,TRBV19,CASSVSGGSYNEQFF,TGTGCCAGTAGTGTAAGCGGGGGGTCTTACAATGAGCAGTTCTTC
.,TRBJ2-2,.,TRBV7-3,CASSLTPSNTGELFF,TGTGCCAGCAGCTTAACTCCCAGTAACACCGGGGAGCTGTTTTTT
.,TRBJ2-1,TRBD2,TRBV19,CASMAGGGTREQFF,TGTGCCAGTATGGCGGGCGGGGGTACCAGGGAGCAGTTCTTC
.,TRBJ2-7,TRBD1,TRBV4-3,CASSSGQGYEQYF,TGCGCCAGCAGCTCCGGACAGGGCTACGAGCAGTACTTC